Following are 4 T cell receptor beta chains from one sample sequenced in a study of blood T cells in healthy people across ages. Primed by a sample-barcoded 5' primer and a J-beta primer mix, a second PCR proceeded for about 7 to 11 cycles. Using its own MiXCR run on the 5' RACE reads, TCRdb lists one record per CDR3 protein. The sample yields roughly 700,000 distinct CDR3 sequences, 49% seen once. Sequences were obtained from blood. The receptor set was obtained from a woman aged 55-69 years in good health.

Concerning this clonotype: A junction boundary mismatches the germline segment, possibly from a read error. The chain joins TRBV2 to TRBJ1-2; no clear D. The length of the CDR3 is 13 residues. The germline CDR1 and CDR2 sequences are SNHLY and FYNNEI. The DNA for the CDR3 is TGTGCCAGCAGCTTACAGTCTAACTATGACTACACCTTC. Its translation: CASSLQSNYDYTF. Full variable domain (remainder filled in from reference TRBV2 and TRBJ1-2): EPEVTQTPSHQVTQMGQEVILRCVPISNHLYFYWYRQILGQKVEFLVSFYNNEISEKSEIFDDQFSVERPDGSNFTLKIRSTKLEDSAMYFCASSLQSNYDYTFGSGTRLTVV.

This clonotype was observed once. DNA for the CDR3: TGCAGTGCTAGAGGGACAGGGAAAGTGAACACTGAAGCTTTCTTT. This codes for CSARGTGKVNTEAFF. This chain uses TRBV20-1 with TRBJ1-1; 8 bases align to TRBD1. CDR3 size: 15 residues. With V trimmed by 1 base and J by 0 bases, 4 bases remained unmatched. The germline V gene encodes CDR1 DFQATT and CDR2 SNEGSKA (reference sequence).

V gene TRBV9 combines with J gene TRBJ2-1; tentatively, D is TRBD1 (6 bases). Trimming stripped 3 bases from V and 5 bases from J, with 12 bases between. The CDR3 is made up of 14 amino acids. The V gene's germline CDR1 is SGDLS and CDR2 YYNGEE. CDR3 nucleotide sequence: TGTGCCAGCAGCGCTGCCACAGGGAACAATGAGCAGTTCTTC. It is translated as CASSAATGNNEQFF.

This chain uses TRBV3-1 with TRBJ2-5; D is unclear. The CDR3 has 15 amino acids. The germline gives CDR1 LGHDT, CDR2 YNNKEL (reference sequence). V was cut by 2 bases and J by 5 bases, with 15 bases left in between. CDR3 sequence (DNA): TGTGCCAGCAGCCAACTGGGCGTAGGATTGGAGACCCAGTACTTC. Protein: CASSQLGVGLETQYF.